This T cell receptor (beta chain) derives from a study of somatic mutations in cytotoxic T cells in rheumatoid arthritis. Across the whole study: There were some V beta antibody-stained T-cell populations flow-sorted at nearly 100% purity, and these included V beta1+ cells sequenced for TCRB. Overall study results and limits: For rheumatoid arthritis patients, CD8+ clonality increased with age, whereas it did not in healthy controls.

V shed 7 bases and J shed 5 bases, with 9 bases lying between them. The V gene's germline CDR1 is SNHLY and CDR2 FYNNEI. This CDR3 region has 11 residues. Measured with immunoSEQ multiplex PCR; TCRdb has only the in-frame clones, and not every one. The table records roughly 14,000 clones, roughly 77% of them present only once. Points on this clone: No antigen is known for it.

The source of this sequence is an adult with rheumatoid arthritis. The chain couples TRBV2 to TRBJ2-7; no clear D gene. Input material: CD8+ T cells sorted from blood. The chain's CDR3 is CASMITNEQYF. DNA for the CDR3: TGTGCCAGCATGATCACTAACGAGCAGTACTTC.